The clone carrying this T cell receptor beta chain was observed a handful of times. The data were obtained in a study of identical twins. The CDR3 runs to 14 residues. Trimming stripped 5 bases from V and 0 bases from J, with 11 bases between. CDR1 and CDR2 (germline): SGHRS, YFSETQ. TCRdb reprocessed the 5' RACE reads with MiXCR, giving one entry per CDR3 protein. The sample holds around 550,000 distinct CDR3 sequences, 15% seen once. These data also formed part of another study, on yellow fever vaccine responses in identical twins.

Source material: CD4+ T cells sorted from blood. The source is a woman aged 18-35 years in good health. The V call is TRBV5-1, the J call TRBJ1-1; D may be TRBD1 (5 bases). CDR3 coding DNA: TGCGCCAGCAGGTCAGGGTCCATGAACACTGAAGCTTTCTTT. Its protein is CASRSGSMNTEAFF.